This TCR beta chain was profiled in a study of cytomegalovirus exposure and HLA in healthy donors. Across the whole study: Earlier, 100 million to 120 million unique TCR beta sequences were recovered from around 180 million T cells by an analysis. Whole-study findings and limits: Later work found most CMV-associated TCR beta chains apparently HLA-restricted. Solely CMV serostatus was available to characterize immune exposure. An analysis was carried out at a later point. It showed that HLA-associated TCR beta chains were more clonally expanded than equally common non-associated chains.

Of note for this clone: Its specificity is not known.

A multiplex PCR was run with 60 Vbeta primers and 13 Jbeta primers. Only in-frame clones appear in the TCRdb table, and some are missing; sequencing was by immunoSEQ multiplex PCR. The table includes some 76,000 clones, around three quarters detected once. Trimming stripped 4 bases from V and 3 bases from J, with 13 bases between. The CDR3 runs 15 residues. Germline V gives CDR1 SGHRS, CDR2 YFSETQ. The chain has TRBV5-1 and TRBJ1-4; the D gene is possibly TRBD1 (5 bases). The sequenced material came from PBMCs. This clonotype was sampled from a male donor in good health and CMV-seropositive. The CDR3 DNA reads as TGCGCCAGCAGCACCCAGGGTCAGGCTAATGAAAAACTGTTTTTT. Protein sequence: CASSTQGQANEKLFF.